The present T cell receptor beta chain was sequenced within a study of blood T cell repertoires in COVID-19. Turning to the study itself: PBMCs, B-cell-depleted T cells, or T cells provided the cDNA or gDNA that made up the material.

V lost 5 bases and J lost 5, with 13 bases in between. This CDR3 contains 14 residues. Germline V gene data show CDR1 as ENHRY and CDR2 as SYGVKD. Generated by immunoSEQ multiplex PCR, the TCRdb table keeps only in-frame clones and is missing some. The sample carries some 210,000 clones, approximately 81% recorded once. The specimen was PBMCs or T cells enriched from blood (not recorded which). The TCR sequence derives from a woman in her fifties or sixties with acute COVID-19. The V and J genes are TRBV10-3 and TRBJ2-1; D perhaps matches TRBD2 (6 bases). The CDR3, as DNA: TGTGCCATCAGTTTTTCGGGACTCGACAATGAGCAGTTCTTC. It is translated as CAISFSGLDNEQFF.